This T cell receptor (beta chain) was sequenced during a study of cytomegalovirus exposure and HLA in healthy donors. Primers: 60 Vbeta forward and 13 Jbeta reverse. Generated by immunoSEQ multiplex PCR, the TCRdb table keeps only in-frame clones and is missing some. The table shows around 130,000 clones, with roughly 83% occurring only once. The CDR3 is made up of 15 amino acids. V was trimmed by 9 bases and J by 4 bases, leaving 21 bases between them. CDR1 SNHLY and CDR2 FYNNEI come from the germline V gene. The source of this sequence is a man between 18 and 29 years old in good health and CMV-seronegative. The sample comprised PBMCs. This rearrangement joins TRBV2 to TRBJ1-2; tentatively, D is TRBD1 (6 bases). This CDR3 reads CARVGLQGDGYGYTF. The CDR3 DNA reads as TGTGCCAGAGTCGGATTACAGGGCGATGGCTATGGCTACACCTTC.